These 9 T cell receptor beta chains were all obtained from the same sample, sequenced in a study of blood T cell repertoires in COVID-19. Clones were read by immunoSEQ multiplex PCR, and TCRdb kept only the in-frame ones, dropping some. This table holds about 200,000 clones, about 90% found once. Input material: PBMCs or T cells enriched from blood (not recorded which). These receptors came from a man aged 25 to 40 who had recovered from COVID-19.

J is TRBJ1-3 and V is TRBV29-1; D gene unclear. The V gene's germline CDR1 is SQVTM and CDR2 ANQGSEA. This CDR3 is built from 13 residues. Trimming left V 6 bases short and J 4 bases short, with 13 bases between. CDR3 protein: CSVAEVGGNTIYF. The CDR3 nucleotides read TGCAGCGTGGCGGAGGTTGGCGGAAACACCATATATTTT.

The rearrangement links TRBV19 to TRBJ1-5; 7 bases agree with TRBD1. The CDR3 consists of 17 residues. Germline V gene sequence: CDR1 LNHDA, CDR2 SQIVND (reference sequence). With V trimmed by 7 bases and J by 2 bases, 14 bases remained unmatched. Here the CDR3 DNA reads TGTGCCAGTATTGATAGGGGGCCGGATCTCGGCAATCAGCCCCAGCATTTT. It yields the protein CASIDRGPDLGNQPQHF.

The V call is TRBV28, the J call TRBJ2-7, with D possibly matching TRBD1 (6 bases). This CDR3 is 15 amino acids long. The V end lost 5 bases, the J end lost 4 bases, and 18 bases lay between the germline ends. From germline, CDR1 is MDHEN and CDR2 SYDVKM. DNA of the CDR3: TGTGCCAGCAGTGGCCCGCACAGGGTTGATTACGAGCAGTACTTC. As protein: CASSGPHRVDYEQYF. Using reference TRBV28 and TRBJ2-7 for the parts outside the CDR3, the full variable domain is DVKVTQSSRYLVKRTGEKVFLECVQDMDHENMFWYRQDPGLGLRLIYFSYDVKMKEKGDIPEGYSVSREKKERFSLILESASTNQTSMYLCASSGPHRVDYEQYFGPGTRLTVT.

The rearrangement joins TRBV7-6 to TRBJ1-1; possibly TRBD1 for D (6 bases). Trimming removed 1 base at V and 1 base at J, with 13 bases between. The CDR3 contains 16 residues. Germline V gene data show CDR1 as SGHVS and CDR2 as FNYEAQ. CDR3 coding DNA: TGTGCCAGCAGCTTAGGGTCTCGGACAGCGAACACTGAAGCTTTCTTT. Residues: CASSLGSRTANTEAFF.

The V call is TRBV27, the J call TRBJ2-3, with 7 bases lining up with TRBD2. CDR1 MNHEY and CDR2 SMNVEV come from the germline V gene (reference sequence). This CDR3 has 15 amino acids. The junction had 6 bases not matched to a gene; V was cut back by 4 bases and J by 2 bases. The CDR3 spells CASSWEGPYTDTQYF. CDR3 DNA sequence: TGTGCCAGCAGTTGGGAGGGACCGTACACAGATACGCAGTATTTT.

The chain couples TRBV10-3 to TRBJ1-2; maybe TRBD1 (5 bases). This CDR3 region has 14 residues. Germline loops: CDR1 ENHRY, CDR2 SYGVKD. V was shortened by 4 bases and J by 4 bases, with 13 bases between the two germline ends. CDR3 nucleotides: TGTGCCATCAGTGCGGCAGGAGGGGCCTATGGCTACACCTTC. Amino acid sequence: CAISAAGGAYGYTF.

The chain employs TRBV7-2 and TRBJ1-5, with D maybe TRBD1 (6 bases). Trimming took 4 bases from V and 5 from J, leaving 12 bases between them. Per germline, CDR1 SGHTA and CDR2 FQGNSA. There are 14 residues in the CDR3. CDR3 loop: CASSSDRYYQPQHF. The CDR3 DNA sequence: TGTGCCAGCAGCTCGGACAGATACTATCAGCCCCAGCATTTT.

This clone was observed a single time. This chain connects TRBV5-1 to TRBJ2-3; D uncertain. From germline, CDR1 is SGHRS and CDR2 YFSETQ. Trimming took 6 bases from V and 5 from J, leaving 7 bases between them. The CDR3 totals 11 residues. CDR3 protein: CASTAIDTQYF. CDR3 sequence (DNA): TGCGCCAGCACAGCGATAGATACGCAGTATTTT.

This rearrangement joins TRBV5-4 to TRBJ2-3; D gene ambiguous. The CDR3 is made up of 16 amino acids. In germline, CDR1 is SGHNT, CDR2 YYREEE (reference sequence). The V gene lost 0 bases and the J gene lost 2 bases, with 13 bases spanning the gap. The CDR3 region is CASSLGAGQTTDTQYF. The CDR3 DNA reads as TGTGCCAGCAGCTTGGGGGCAGGCCAAACCACAGATACGCAGTATTTT. The whole variable domain, filled in from reference TRBV5-4 and TRBJ2-3, reads ETGVTQSPTHLIKTRGQQVTLRCSSQSGHNTVSWYQQALGQGPQFIFQYYREEENGRGNFPPRFSGLQFPNYSSELNVNALELDDSALYLCASSLGAGQTTDTQYFGPGTRLTVL.